The clone carrying this TCR beta chain has more than one count but fewer than ten. What it binds is not known. Specimens obtained from alopecia areata patients comprised lesional scalp punch biopsies and peripheral blood. Both CD4+ and CD8+ T cells were separated by sorting PBMCs. This sample is drawn from a study of CD8+ T cells in alopecia areata. Study findings and constraints: Scalp data also include sequences from resident alphabeta T cells of normal skin.

The germline V and J ends were trimmed by 4 bases and 7 bases, with 13 bases remaining between them. The CDR3 contains 14 residues. Germline CDR1 is SNHLY and CDR2 is FYNNEI. RNA was extracted and reverse transcribed into cDNA as the sequencing template. The protocol was immunoSEQ multiplex PCR, while the TCRdb copy is restricted to in-frame clones and leaves out a portion. The sample carries about 140,000 clones, approximately 51% recorded once. This rearrangement joins TRBV2 to TRBJ2-2, with unresolved D. The specimen comprised CD4+ T cells sorted from blood, sampled at week 0. This clonotype originated in a human donor with alopecia areata. CDR3 region: CASSVGHIGGELFF. The CDR3 DNA is TGTGCCAGCAGTGTAGGTCACATTGGCGGGGAGCTGTTTTTT.